This T cell receptor beta chain was documented in a study of T cell responses to AZD1222 COVID-19 vaccine (dated by TCRdb to the early 2020s). Background on the whole study: A total of approximately 250 trial participants underwent TCR sequencing, of whom about 210 had received two doses of AZD1222 and some 26 had received two doses of the MenACWY control vaccine. Trial participants were enrolled by age into 18-55, 56-69 and 70-plus year subgroups, with around 150, 28 and 57 TCR-sequenced participants respectively. What the authors observed across the whole study: Conclusions about previously exposed vaccinees are limited, since just a handful of AZD1222 recipients were seropositive for SARS-CoV-2 at baseline. After two AZD1222 doses, both the breadth and the depth of spike-specific TCRs were significantly higher than at day 0 and than in MenACWY recipients. Participants were mostly white British and included more females than males, and it was suggested by the authors that clonal diversity may have been underestimated. The vaccine-associated CD4 TCRs covered the entire spike protein, and the dominant responses fell in regions 160-218 and 743-854. In the small 56-69-year group, the increase in depth fell short of significance, most likely because of low power. Because no day 14 peak-response samples were available, repertoires were characterized only after the peak T cell response. Nearly half of unique spike-specific TCRs reportedly recognized epitopes outside regions mutated in the B.1.351 and B.1.1.7 variants.

From V the trimming removes 4 bases and from J it removes 2 bases, while the gene matches leave 6 bases of the junction unaccounted for. The CDR3, cysteine through phenylalanine, is 15 amino acids long. The DNA shown is the 45-base CDR3, in frame from base 1. CDR1 and CDR2, per the germline V gene (reference sequence), are GTSNPN and SVGIG. The CDR3 regions of human TCRbeta chains were analyzed by immunosequencing. Per the source publication's procedure: Repertoire TCRs were checked for matches against a reference library of SARS-CoV-2-specific TCRs that had been generated using the MIRA antigen-specificity platform. Breadth meant the fraction of unique TCRs that were SARS-CoV-2-associated, whereas depth meant the fraction of total T cells that were SARS-CoV-2-associated. Using the MIRA data, each spike-specific TCR was assigned both to the spike region to which the TCR was reactive and to a CD4 or CD8 class. Log10-transformed breadth and depth values were compared by one-way ANOVA with Sidak's multiple comparisons tests. As stored in TCRdb, this immuneACCESS dataset retains in-frame rearrangements with V and J assigned. A fraction of the clones does not appear; measured against another copy, unresolved V genes explain less than half of the discrepancy, and the remainder lacks a known reason. V and J calls and clone size are those listed in that table; D and trimming were worked out from the DNA. The table for this sample lists tens of thousands of clones; 75% to 95% of them were counted only once. The ten largest clones capture around 8% of the sample.

Reading the label with the study, this specimen's time point is: about 28 days (+/-7) after the second vaccine dose. AZD1222 recipients given second doses at about 4 weeks or at about 12 weeks were pooled, since spike-specific TCR depth and breadth were not found to differ between the two schedules. Vaccinee samples were obtained from the UK trials COV001 and COV002, which included a single-blind randomized controlled phase 2/3 trial of AZD1222 (ChAdOx1 nCoV-19) in healthy adults. For TCRbeta chain sequencing, PBMC samples were collected from trial participants at day 0 and at day 28 after the second dose. This clone came up once. Its target antigen remains unknown. No base-level quality is on record; no much larger clone is a single base apart.

The rearrangement combines TRBV30 with TRBJ2-1, with 9 bases aligning to TRBD1. The specimen comprised peripheral blood, sampled 28 days after the second AZD1222 dose. The clonotype was recovered from an adult who received the AZD1222 COVID-19 vaccine. The CDR3 corresponds to CAWTTGTGTYNEQFF. The nucleotides read TGTGCCTGGACTACCGGGACAGGGACCTACAATGAGCAGTTCTTC.